This T cell receptor beta chain derives from a study of blood T cell repertoires in COVID-19 (dated by TCRdb to 2020 to 2021). Turning to the overall study: Samples covering the acute and convalescent phases of COVID-19 were provided by collaborators in the United States, Italy and Spain. Where available, HLA class I and class II types were obtained from metadata supplied by the sample provider rather than from assay-based typing. The prospective study material was composed of cDNA or gDNA derived from T cells, B-cell-depleted T cells, or PBMCs. A freely available public database, intended as a resource for researchers studying the immune response to SARS-CoV-2, is where the repertoires were released. Samples came from the ongoing ImmuneRACE study (first 160 participants) plus 1,254 subjects from 6 global collaborators. Subjects who had been exposed to COVID-19, were actively infected with it, or had recovered from it provided the deeply sampled blood TCRbeta repertoires that made up the dataset. Nearly every sample came with metadata listing a de-identified subject ID, COVID-19 status, age in years and sex.

Compared with germline, V lacks 6 bases and J lacks 2 bases; bases without a gene match: 7. The germline V gene gives CDR1 as ENHRY and CDR2 as SYGVKD. The CDR3 runs 15 residues from the cysteine to the phenylalanine. The sequence is cut down to CDR3 DNA, 45 bases in frame from base 1. Each collaborating institution followed its own protocols to collect whole blood in K2EDTA tubes. For TCRbeta analysis, collaborators shipped samples as frozen whole blood, isolated PBMCs, or DNA extracted from either of those sample types. The investigation overall reported the following: The amount of clinical and demographic metadata varied by source and participant and was provided uncurated.

TCRbeta CDR3 regions were amplified from genomic DNA by means of the immunoSEQ Assay, a bias-controlled multiplex PCR. As for the authors' bioinformatics: Nucleated cell counts per sample were estimated from amplification of reference gene primers within the assay. Sequence reads were collapsed and filtered to measure the absolute abundance of every unique TCRbeta CDR3 rearrangement. Productive Simpson clonality was computed per sample as the square root of Simpson's diversity index over productive rearrangements. TCRdb retrieved this table from immuneACCESS and kept in-frame rearrangements only. Not all clones are present; in checked studies, unresolved V genes account for under half, and no reason is known for the remainder. That table furnishes V, J and clone size, whereas the DNA furnished D and trimming. For this sample the table gives 20,000 to 25,000 clones, of which around 73% were detected only once. The top ten clonotypes cover about 20% of the sample.

Worth noting for this clone: Which antigen it targets is not known. No much larger clonotype is one base removed from it; base qualities were not supplied.

This sequence uses TRBV10-3 and TRBJ2-1; TRBD2 lines up with 7 middle nucleotides. The receptor comes from a human donor in a cohort sampled during active or convalescent COVID-19. The sequenced material came from peripheral blood. The DNA sequence reads TGTGCCATCAGCCAGACTAGCTCGGCCTACAATGAGCAGTTCTTC. It encodes CAISQTSSAYNEQFF.